What follows describes a single T cell receptor (beta chain). This sample was taken from a study of somatic mutations in cytotoxic T cells in rheumatoid arthritis. Trimming took off 6 bases at V and 7 bases at J, with 9 bases between the two ends. CDR3 length equals 11 residues. Germline assignment: CDR1 SNHLY and CDR2 FYNNEI. This table comes from immunoSEQ multiplex PCR, and its TCRdb copy is limited to in-frame clones, with some not included. The sample lists about 7,400 clones, around 90% occurring once. The sequencing sample was made of CD8+ T cells sorted from blood. This TCR derives from a man aged 35-49 years with rheumatoid arthritis. The chain couples TRBV2 to TRBJ1-1; possibly TRBD1 for D (6 bases). The chain's CDR3 is CASRQGSEAFF. In DNA, the CDR3 is TGTGCCAGCAGACAGGGAAGTGAAGCTTTCTTT.